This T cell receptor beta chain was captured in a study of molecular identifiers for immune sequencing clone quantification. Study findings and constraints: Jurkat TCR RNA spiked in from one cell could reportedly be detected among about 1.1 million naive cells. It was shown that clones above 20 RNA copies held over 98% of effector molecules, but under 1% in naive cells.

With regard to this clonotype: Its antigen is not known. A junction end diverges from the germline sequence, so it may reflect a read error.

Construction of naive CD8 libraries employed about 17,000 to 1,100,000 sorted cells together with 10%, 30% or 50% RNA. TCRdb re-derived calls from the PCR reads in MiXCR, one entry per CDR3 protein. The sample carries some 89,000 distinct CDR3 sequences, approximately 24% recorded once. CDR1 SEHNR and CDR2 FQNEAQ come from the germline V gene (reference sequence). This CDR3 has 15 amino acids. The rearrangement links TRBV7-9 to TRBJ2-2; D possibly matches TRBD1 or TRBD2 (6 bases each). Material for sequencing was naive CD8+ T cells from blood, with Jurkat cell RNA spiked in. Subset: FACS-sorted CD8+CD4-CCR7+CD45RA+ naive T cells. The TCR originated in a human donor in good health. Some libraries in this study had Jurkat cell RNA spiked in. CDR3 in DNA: TGTGCCAGCAGCTTATCCGGACAGATGACCGGGGGGCTGTTTTTT. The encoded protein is CASSLSGQMTGGLFF.